What follows are 11 T cell receptor beta chains derived from one specimen sequenced in a study of T cell responses to AZD1222 COVID-19 vaccine listed by TCRdb under 2021. Libraries were prepared through the immunoSEQ multiplex PCR assay. Drawn from immuneACCESS, this table holds only the in-frame rearrangements with V and J called that TCRdb kept. Clones are partly lost; checked studies trace under half to an unresolved V gene and leave the rest unexplained. The sample table shows tens of thousands of clones, and roughly 90% are seen once. The top ten hold roughly 2.5% of the sample. Reading the label with the study, this specimen's time point is: about 28 days (+/-7) after the second vaccine dose. The specimen was peripheral blood, collected 28 days after the second AZD1222 dose. The receptors originated from an adult who received the AZD1222 COVID-19 vaccine.

The V gene is TRBV28, the J gene TRBJ1-2; 10 nucleotides align to TRBD1. CDR1 and CDR2 from the germline V gene are MDHEN and SYDVKM. J lost 8 bases, V lost 10 bases, and 13 bases had no gene match. The CDR3 sequence is 14 residues long. The CDR3 coding sequence is TGTGCCACCAAAACCGGGACAGGGGTAGGGGGCTACACCTTC. Amino acids: CATKTGTGVGGYTF.

The chain uses TRBV19 and TRBJ1-2; D call uncertain. Germline assignment: CDR1 LNHDA and CDR2 SQIVND (reference sequence). There are 14 residues in the CDR3. The V end was cut by 0 bases, the J end by 4 bases, with 9 bases between. The CDR3 region is CASSIDYQTYGYTF. Here the CDR3 DNA reads TGTGCCAGTAGTATAGATTACCAGACCTATGGCTACACCTTC.

This sequence joins TRBV9 and TRBJ2-7, with D possibly matching TRBD1 (5 bases). The CDR3 has 16 residues. Germline-derived CDR1 and CDR2 are SGDLS and YYNGEE. Trimming cost V 4 bases and J 0 bases, with 17 bases left between them. The CDR3 region has the DNA TGTGCCAGCAGCCGCTCATGGGGCCTTCGCTCCTACGAGCAGTACTTC. This codes for CASSRSWGLRSYEQYF.

This rearrangement joins TRBV19 to TRBJ2-3; 7 bases map to TRBD2. Germline V gives CDR1 LNHDA, CDR2 SQIVND (reference sequence). CDR3 length: 16 residues. Trimming removed 5 bases from V and 1 base from J; junction bases left unmatched: 9. The CDR3 protein is CASSPPRGRGTDTQYF. The CDR3, as DNA: TGTGCCAGTAGTCCCCCCCGCGGGAGAGGCACAGATACGCAGTATTTT.

DNA for the CDR3: TGCGCCAGCCGAGACCCGGGATCAACTTATGGCTACACCTTC. The encoded protein is CASRDPGSTYGYTF. The V call is TRBV5-1, the J call TRBJ1-2; no reliable D call. The CDR3 has 14 amino acids. The germline V gene encodes CDR1 SGHRS and CDR2 YFSETQ. V lost 7 bases and J lost 5, with 18 bases in between.

The rearrangement joins TRBV27 to TRBJ2-6, with D possibly being TRBD1 (7 bases). CDR1 is MNHEY and CDR2 is SMNVEV in the germline V gene (reference sequence). V lost 2 bases to trimming and J lost 3 bases, with 14 bases between them. This CDR3 is built from 17 residues. The CDR3 sequence: CASSLSRGARGANVLTF. In nucleotides, the CDR3 is TGTGCCAGCAGTTTAAGCAGGGGGGCGCGTGGGGCCAACGTCCTGACTTTC.

The chain has TRBV6-6 and TRBJ1-1; D gene ambiguous. This CDR3 is built from 13 residues. V lost 5 bases to trimming and J lost 4 bases, with 11 bases between them. Germline CDR1 and CDR2: MNHNY and SVGAGI (reference sequence). The CDR3 bases are TGTGCCAGCAGTAGCATGGGTCGCACTGAAGCTTTCTTT. It yields the protein CASSSMGRTEAFF.

The chain employs TRBV12-5 and TRBJ1-1; D remains ambiguous. The CDR3 length is 14 residues. CDR1 LGHNT and CDR2 FRNRAP come from the germline V gene. Trimming left V 1 base short and J 5 bases short, with 11 bases between. CDR3 sequence: CASGLGPPGTEAFF. CDR3 DNA: TGTGCTAGTGGTTTGGGACCGCCTGGTACTGAAGCTTTCTTT. Drawing the rest from reference TRBV12-5 and TRBJ1-1, the complete variable domain is DARVTQTPRHKVTEMGQEVTMRCQPILGHNTVFWYRQTMMQGLELLAYFRNRAPLDDSGMPKDRFSAEMPDATLATLKIQPSEPRDSAVYFCASGLGPPGTEAFFGQGTRLTVV.

The chain has TRBV11-2 and TRBJ2-3, with no clear D. This CDR3 contains 19 residues. The germline V gene encodes CDR1 SGHAT and CDR2 FQNNGV. Trimming took 5 bases from V and 7 from J, leaving 31 bases between them. CDR3 coding DNA: TGTGCCAGCAGCCTCGATTTTCAGACCTGGACGAGTTATCCGCATACGCAGTATTTT. Translating it yields CASSLDFQTWTSYPHTQYF.

In this sample, this clone turned up a few times. V usage is TRBV25-1 and J usage is TRBJ1-6; D may be TRBD1 (5 bases). Germline values: CDR1 MGHDK, CDR2 SYGVNS. The V and J ends lost 5 bases and 9 bases respectively, with 11 bases between them. The CDR3 is made up of 13 amino acids. The CDR3 nucleotides are TGTGCCAGCAGTACCGGGGGTATTTCACCCCTCCACTTT. Its translation: CASSTGGISPLHF.

This rearrangement joins TRBV30 to TRBJ2-3; possible D gene TRBD2, 5 bases. The V gene lost 1 base and the J gene lost 2 bases, with 19 bases spanning the gap. This CDR3 spans 17 amino acids. The germline CDR1 and CDR2 sequences are GTSNPN and SVGIG (reference sequence). In DNA form, the CDR3 reads TGTGCCTGGAGTGGGGGTAGGAGGACCTTCATCACAGATACGCAGTATTTT. Protein sequence: CAWSGGRRTFITDTQYF.